The sequence of this T cell receptor beta chain was determined in a study of HIV-infected patients and healthy controls. This clonotype came up many times. The target antigen is unknown. Study-level results: Healthy controls carried many MAIT alpha-chain CDR3s, while HIV+ repertoires had few.

Whole blood was used without fractionation, so all unsorted peripheral T cells were included. About 450 ng RNA was reverse transcribed with alpha and beta constant-region primers. Separate chain-specific third strand synthesis with multiplexing indices produced the alpha and beta libraries. TCRdb re-called the 5' RACE reads through MiXCR, storing one row per CDR3 protein. The repertoire consists of fewer than 25,000 distinct CDR3 sequences, with almost 9% occurring once and the leading ten covering roughly 2.7%. The sequenced sample was blood. The clonotype originates from an adult in good health.

The CDR3 DNA follows: TGTGCCAGCACTCCTGAATGGGGGGAGCAGTTCTTC. Protein: CASTPEWGEQFF. The chain has TRBV12-3 or TRBV12-4 and TRBJ2-1; D tentatively fits TRBD1 or TRBD2 (5 bases each). This CDR3 comprises 12 residues. Trimming took 7 bases from V and 10 from J, leaving 14 bases between them.